This is a list of T cell receptor beta chains from one sample in a study of shared clonotypes between healthy human individuals. Sequencing was performed with immunoSEQ multiplex PCR; in TCRdb, only in-frame clones are kept and a portion is missing. The sample shows roughly 2,000,000 clones, 80% to 95% of them seen only once. What was sequenced was naive CD8+ T cells from PBMCs. Receptor source: a man between 18 and 29 years old in good health. Some clones in this sample may be carry-over from other donors' samples. CDR3s include the opening cysteine and the closing phenylalanine or tryptophan. D genes are given only for firm matches. The size of a clone is reported for some rows only, either as once, few or many, or as a class for expanded clones.

j_call: TRBJ2-2; clone_size: NA; v_call: TRBV7-6; d_call: NA; cdr3_nt: TGTGCCAGCAGCTTAGAGGGTAGGCCAGGGTTCGGCACCGGGGAGCTGTTTTTT; cdr3_aa: CASSLEGRPGFGTGELFF
j_call: TRBJ1-1; clone_size: NA; v_call: TRBV9; d_call: NA; cdr3_nt: TGTGCCAGCAGCGTAGCTGGGGGGAGGGAAGCTTTCTTT; cdr3_aa: CASSVAGGREAFF
j_call: TRBJ1-1; clone_size: NA; v_call: TRBV6-1; d_call: NA; cdr3_nt: TGTGCCAGCAGTAAACGGGCCTCAGGTACTGAAGCTTTCTTT; cdr3_aa: CASSKRASGTEAFF
j_call: TRBJ2-7; clone_size: once; v_call: TRBV5-6; d_call: NA; cdr3_nt: TGTGCCAGCAGCTTCTCGGGAGACTACGAGCAGTACTTC; cdr3_aa: CASSFSGDYEQYF
j_call: TRBJ2-7; clone_size: NA; v_call: TRBV6-5; d_call: TRBD1; cdr3_nt: TGTGCCAGCAGTTACTCGGTTGGGACAGATTCCTACGAGCAGTACTTC; cdr3_aa: CASSYSVGTDSYEQYF
j_call: TRBJ1-2; clone_size: NA; v_call: TRBV2; d_call: NA; cdr3_nt: TGTGCCAGCAGCCATTCGCGGGGCTCCTATGGCTACACCTTC; cdr3_aa: CASSHSRGSYGYTF
j_call: TRBJ1-1; clone_size: NA; v_call: TRBV29-1; d_call: NA; cdr3_nt: TGCAGCGTGGGGGAGGGCCCCGAAGGTAAGACTGAAGCTTTCTTT; cdr3_aa: CSVGEGPEGKTEAFF
j_call: TRBJ2-7; clone_size: few; v_call: TRBV4-2; d_call: TRBD2; cdr3_nt: TGTGCCAGCAGCTATCAGGGACTAGCCAACTACGAGCAGTACTTC; cdr3_aa: CASSYQGLANYEQYF
j_call: TRBJ1-2; clone_size: NA; v_call: TRBV7-9; d_call: TRBD1; cdr3_nt: TGTGCCAGCACTTCTCCGGGACAGATCTATGGCTACACCTTC; cdr3_aa: CASTSPGQIYGYTF
j_call: TRBJ2-1; clone_size: NA; v_call: TRBV7-9; d_call: TRBD2; cdr3_nt: TGTGCCAGCAGCACACTAGCGGGGCCTAATGAGCAGTTCTTC; cdr3_aa: CASSTLAGPNEQFF
j_call: TRBJ1-2; clone_size: once; v_call: TRBV4-2; d_call: TRBD1; cdr3_nt: TGTGCCAGCAGCCAGGACCGGACAGGGGCCTATGGCTACACCTTC; cdr3_aa: CASSQDRTGAYGYTF
j_call: TRBJ2-7; clone_size: NA; v_call: TRBV5-1; d_call: TRBD1; cdr3_nt: TGCGCCAGCAGCCTGGACAGGAGTTTTTACGAGCAGTACTTC; cdr3_aa: CASSLDRSFYEQYF
j_call: TRBJ2-5; clone_size: NA; v_call: TRBV27; d_call: NA; cdr3_nt: TGTGCCAGCAGTTTTAGGGACCGCAGGGAGACCCAGTACTTC; cdr3_aa: CASSFRDRRETQYF
j_call: TRBJ2-2; clone_size: NA; v_call: TRBV5-1; d_call: TRBD2; cdr3_nt: TGCGCCAGCAGCTTGGTGCCTAGCGGGAGGATGAACACCGGGGAGCTGTTTTTT; cdr3_aa: CASSLVPSGRMNTGELFF
j_call: TRBJ2-2; clone_size: once; v_call: TRBV4-2; d_call: TRBD2; cdr3_nt: TGTGCCAGCAGCCAACTCCCTTGGGGAGCGGGGGAGGGACCCGGGGAGCTGTTTTTT; cdr3_aa: CASSQLPWGAGEGPGELFF
j_call: TRBJ1-4; clone_size: once; v_call: TRBV2; d_call: TRBD1; cdr3_nt: TGTGCCAGCAGGGATACAGGGGTGGGGGAAAAACTGTTTTTT; cdr3_aa: CASRDTGVGEKLFF
j_call: TRBJ2-7; clone_size: NA; v_call: TRBV4-1; d_call: TRBD2; cdr3_nt: TGCGCCAGCAGCCAAGAGGGAGCGGGAGTTCCCAACTACGAGCAGTACTTC; cdr3_aa: CASSQEGAGVPNYEQYF
j_call: TRBJ2-2; clone_size: NA; v_call: TRBV9; d_call: TRBD2; cdr3_nt: TGTGCCAGCAGCACTGGGACTAGCGGGAGTATTAGGGCCGGGGAGCTGTTTTTT; cdr3_aa: CASSTGTSGSIRAGELFF